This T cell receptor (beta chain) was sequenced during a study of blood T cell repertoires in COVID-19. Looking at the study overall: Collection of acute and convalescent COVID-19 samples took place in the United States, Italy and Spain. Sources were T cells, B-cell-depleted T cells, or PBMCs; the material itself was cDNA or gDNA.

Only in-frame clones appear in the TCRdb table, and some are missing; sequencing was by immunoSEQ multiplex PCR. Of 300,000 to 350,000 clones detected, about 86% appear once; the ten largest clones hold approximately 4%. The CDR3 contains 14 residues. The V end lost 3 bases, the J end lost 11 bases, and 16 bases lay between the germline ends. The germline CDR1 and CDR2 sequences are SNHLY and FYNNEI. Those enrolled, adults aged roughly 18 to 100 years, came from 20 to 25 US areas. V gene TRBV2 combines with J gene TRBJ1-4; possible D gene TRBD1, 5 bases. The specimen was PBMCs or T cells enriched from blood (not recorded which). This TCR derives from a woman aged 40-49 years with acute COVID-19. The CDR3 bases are TGTGCCAGCAGTGATGCCATGACCGGGGGTAAACTGTTTTTT. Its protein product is CASSDAMTGGKLFF.